What follows are 13 T cell receptor beta chains derived from one specimen sequenced in a study of CD8+ T cells in alopecia areata. Treatment specified: oral pan-JAK inhibitor, 5-10 mg twice daily. TCR sequencing used cDNA made by reverse transcription of extracted RNA. Sequenced by immunoSEQ multiplex PCR; TCRdb stores in-frame clones only, minus some. The data hold approximately 200,000 clones, with 60% to 70% observed a single time. Material: CD4+ T cells sorted from blood, obtained at week 4, from a patient treated with tofacitinib. These receptor sequences come from a human donor with alopecia areata.

The chain uses TRBV28 and TRBJ2-5; 8 nucleotides agree with TRBD2. Germline V gene sequence: CDR1 MDHEN, CDR2 SYDVKM. The V and J ends lost 3 bases and 0 bases, in that order; junction bases with no gene match: 6. The CDR3 is made up of 16 amino acids. CDR3 in amino acids: CASSLAIAGHQETQYF. The CDR3 DNA reads as TGTGCCAGCAGTTTGGCCATAGCGGGGCACCAAGAGACCCAGTACTTC. The entire variable domain, with the rest obtained from reference TRBV28 and TRBJ2-5, is as follows: DVKVTQSSRYLVKRTGEKVFLECVQDMDHENMFWYRQDPGLGLRLIYFSYDVKMKEKGDIPEGYSVSREKKERFSLILESASTNQTSMYLCASSLAIAGHQETQYFGPGTRLLVL.

This chain joins TRBV30 and TRBJ2-3, with a weak D call TRBD2 (6 bases). The V end was cut by 8 bases, the J end by 3 bases, with 15 bases between. This CDR3 has 13 amino acids. The germline V gene has CDR1 GTSNPN and CDR2 SVGIG (reference sequence). For the CDR3, the DNA is TGTGCCCGTACCCTTGGAGGGACAGATACGCAGTATTTT. Translation gives CARTLGGTDTQYF.

The chain employs TRBV19 and TRBJ2-2, with 7 bases identical to TRBD1. The V gene end was trimmed by 7 bases and the J gene end by 2 bases; junction bases not matched to a gene: 7. CDR3 length: 15 residues. CDR1 is LNHDA, CDR2 SQIVND, per germline (reference sequence). The CDR3 is CASNPGTANTGELFF. The CDR3 nucleotides read TGTGCCAGTAACCCCGGGACAGCAAACACCGGGGAGCTGTTTTTT. The full variable domain, with the rest looked up from reference TRBV19 and TRBJ2-2, is DGGITQSPKYLFRKEGQNVTLSCEQNLNHDAMYWYRQDPGQGLRLIYYSQIVNDFQKGDIAEGYSVSREKKESFPLTVTSAQKNPTAFYLCASNPGTANTGELFFGEGSRLTVL.

The rearrangement links TRBV30 to TRBJ1-3, with D maybe TRBD1 (5 bases). The CDR3 has 14 amino acids. Germline-derived CDR1 and CDR2 are GTSNPN and SVGIG (reference sequence). V dropped 1 base and J dropped 3 bases, with 10 bases sitting between them. The CDR3 DNA reads as TGTGCCTGGAGTGCTGTGGGGGGTGGAAACACCATATATTTT. Its protein product is CAWSAVGGGNTIYF.

The chain employs TRBV29-1 and TRBJ1-1, with D possibly matching TRBD1 (6 bases). Deletions cut 0 bases from V and 8 bases from J, with 10 bases between. CDR1 SQVTM and CDR2 ANQGSEA come from the germline V gene. This CDR3 region has 12 residues. The CDR3 region has the DNA TGCAGCGTTGAAGATGAGGGGGGGGAAGCTTTCTTT. Protein sequence: CSVEDEGGEAFF.

V and J are TRBV5-4 and TRBJ2-1; D gene uncertain. The CDR3 is 16 residues long. V was cut by 0 bases and J by 0 bases, with 10 bases left in between. Per the germline V gene, CDR1 is SGHNT and CDR2 is YYREEE (reference sequence). In nucleotides, the CDR3 is TGTGCCAGCAGCTTGGTGGCGGTAAGCTCCTACAATGAGCAGTTCTTC. Its translation: CASSLVAVSSYNEQFF.

The V and J genes are TRBV2 and TRBJ1-1, with TRBD1 as a possible D gene (6 bases). This CDR3 is built from 14 residues. The germline V and J ends were trimmed by 6 bases and 3 bases, with 14 bases remaining between them. Germline loops: CDR1 SNHLY, CDR2 FYNNEI. The chain's CDR3 is CASRMGHVHTEAFF. In nucleotides, the CDR3 is TGTGCCAGCAGGATGGGACATGTCCACACTGAAGCTTTCTTT.

The J gene is TRBJ1-1, the V gene TRBV7-2, with TRBD1 as a possible D gene (5 bases). V was shortened by 2 bases and J by 2 bases, with 12 bases between the two germline ends. The CDR3 runs to 15 residues. The germline V gene has CDR1 SGHTA and CDR2 FQGNSA. CDR3 in amino acids: CASSLNRRTNTEAFF. The CDR3 nucleotides are TGTGCCAGCAGCTTAAACCGCAGGACAAACACTGAAGCTTTCTTT.

The chain joins TRBV29-1 to TRBJ1-2; the D is unclear. V lost 6 bases to trimming and J lost 0 bases, with 14 bases between them. The CDR3 is 14 residues long. Germline V gene lookup returns CDR1 SQVTM and CDR2 ANQGSEA. The CDR3 region has the DNA TGCAGCGTCAAACCCCAAGTGGCTAACTATGGCTACACCTTC. Protein product: CSVKPQVANYGYTF.

The chain combines TRBV15 with TRBJ2-7, with D possibly matching TRBD2 (5 bases). This CDR3 comprises 14 residues. Germline CDR1 reads LNHNV; CDR2 reads YYDKDF (reference sequence). The V and J ends lost 1 base and 2 bases respectively, with 9 bases between them. The CDR3 coding sequence is TGTGCCACCAGCAGAGCCACGGGAACCTACGAGCAGTACTTC. This encodes CATSRATGTYEQYF.

The CDR3 sequence is CASSRWVHEQYF. CDR3 bases: TGTGCCAGCAGCAGATGGGTGCACGAGCAGTACTTC. The V gene is TRBV13, the J gene TRBJ2-7; D remains unclear. This CDR3 contains 12 residues. Per germline, CDR1 PRHDT and CDR2 FYEKMQ (reference sequence). The V end was cut by 5 bases, the J end by 5 bases, with 10 bases between. The complete variable domain, with remaining parts taken from reference TRBV13 and TRBJ2-7, reads AAGVIQSPRHLIKEKRETATLKCYPIPRHDTVYWYQQGPGQDPQFLISFYEKMQSDKGSIPDRFSAQQFSDYHSELNMSSLELGDSALYFCASSRWVHEQYFGPGTRLTVT.

The CDR3 reads CASRLQNQPQHF. The DNA for the CDR3 is TGTGCCAGCAGGCTGCAAAATCAGCCCCAGCATTTT. V gene TRBV13 combines with J gene TRBJ1-5; D uncertain. The germline gives CDR1 PRHDT, CDR2 FYEKMQ (reference sequence). There are 12 residues in the CDR3. Trimming stripped 6 bases from V and 4 bases from J, with 7 bases between.

V usage is TRBV27 and J usage is TRBJ2-5; 8 positions match TRBD1. Losses at the gene ends were 5 bases for V and 5 bases for J; bases not matched to a gene: 7. The CDR3 is 14 amino acids. CDR1 MNHEY and CDR2 SMNVEV come from the germline V gene (reference sequence). CDR3 DNA sequence: TGTGCCAGCAGTCCACGGACAGGGCGGGAGACCCAGTACTTC. It encodes CASSPRTGRETQYF.